These T cell receptor beta chains were read from a single sample in a study of OX40 agonist ivuxolimab in advanced cancers. Produced via immunoSEQ multiplex PCR; TCRdb's table is partial and in-frame only. The profile shows roughly 30,000 clones, approximately 91% of them singletons. The sequenced sample was CD4+ or CD8+ T cells sorted from blood, obtained in a trial of the OX40 agonist ivuxolimab. The receptors originated from an adult with an advanced solid tumor such as melanoma, head and neck, liver or kidney cancer. The conserved cysteine and the conserved F or W are not part of the CDR3 here. Fields, in order: V gene, J gene, CDR3 protein.

v_gene: TRBV6-6
j_gene: TRBJ2-5
CDR3aa: ASSYSKVLGETQY

v_gene: TRBV28
j_gene: TRBJ2-5
CDR3aa: ASSLSGRLIQETQY

v_gene: TRBV13
j_gene: TRBJ2-3
CDR3aa: ASSLGASGSSTDTQY

v_gene: TRBV7-3
j_gene: TRBJ1-6
CDR3aa: ASSEEGIPNSPLH

v_gene: TRBV27
j_gene: TRBJ2-1
CDR3aa: ASSLYRGNEQF

v_gene: TRBV6-1
j_gene: TRBJ2-7
CDR3aa: ASSEFSGSSYEQY

v_gene: TRBV7-9
j_gene: TRBJ2-3
CDR3aa: ASSPLAGGSTDTQY

v_gene: TRBV28
j_gene: TRBJ1-1
CDR3aa: ASSLIVSPNTEAF

v_gene: TRBV5-5
j_gene: TRBJ2-5
CDR3aa: ASSRSGGLQETQY

v_gene: TRBV6-1
j_gene: TRBJ1-2
CDR3aa: ASSEAAGYT

v_gene: TRBV18
j_gene: TRBJ2-1
CDR3aa: ASSPVFFSTSGRAEQF

v_gene: TRBV7-9
j_gene: TRBJ2-6
CDR3aa: ASSLVSSGANVLT

v_gene: TRBV5-4
j_gene: TRBJ1-2
CDR3aa: ASPGPSDYGYT

v_gene: TRBV27
j_gene: TRBJ2-7
CDR3aa: ASSLSGQNLIEQY

v_gene: TRBV19
j_gene: TRBJ1-1
CDR3aa: ASNTGMNTEAF

v_gene: TRBV28
j_gene: TRBJ2-7
CDR3aa: ASTSRGGDEQY

v_gene: TRBV4-2
j_gene: TRBJ2-3
CDR3aa: ASSPGLAGGADTQY

v_gene: TRBV30
j_gene: TRBJ2-3
CDR3aa: AWNRIGITDTQY

v_gene: TRBV4-2
j_gene: TRBJ2-7
CDR3aa: ASSQDITSGHYEQY

v_gene: TRBV27
j_gene: TRBJ2-2
CDR3aa: ASSFPGNTGELF

v_gene: TRBV9
j_gene: TRBJ2-2
CDR3aa: ASSVGGGTGELF

v_gene: TRBV21-1
j_gene: TRBJ2-5
CDR3aa: ASGTLWVEEETQY

v_gene: TRBV4-1
j_gene: TRBJ1-3
CDR3aa: ASSQVLNSGNTIY

v_gene: TRBV9
j_gene: TRBJ2-1
CDR3aa: ASSDRTGTEQF

v_gene: TRBV19
j_gene: TRBJ2-1
CDR3aa: ASRTSMESSYNEQF

v_gene: TRBV5-1
j_gene: TRBJ2-2
CDR3aa: ASSWTSGTGELF

v_gene: TRBV6-1
j_gene: TRBJ2-1
CDR3aa: ASSELAGGPSEQF

v_gene: TRBV29-1
j_gene: TRBJ2-5
CDR3aa: SVALPTEETQY

v_gene: TRBV27
j_gene: TRBJ2-1
CDR3aa: ASSLSSGPIIYEQF

v_gene: TRBV29-1
j_gene: TRBJ2-1
CDR3aa: SVGTESYNEQF

v_gene: TRBV9
j_gene: TRBJ2-3
CDR3aa: ASSVGTDTQY

v_gene: TRBV5-6
j_gene: TRBJ1-4
CDR3aa: ASSLAGGDYNEKLF

v_gene: TRBV27
j_gene: TRBJ2-7
CDR3aa: ASSFGYEQY

v_gene: TRBV4-2
j_gene: TRBJ2-7
CDR3aa: ASSQDNPGGYEQY

v_gene: TRBV27
j_gene: TRBJ2-2
CDR3aa: ASSSTPVSGLGNTGELF

v_gene: TRBV30
j_gene: TRBJ2-1
CDR3aa: ACWGRIRNEQF

v_gene: TRBV14
j_gene: TRBJ2-1
CDR3aa: ASSQLGMYNEQF

v_gene: TRBV7-9
j_gene: TRBJ1-1
CDR3aa: ASSSLGGTEAF

v_gene: TRBV11-2
j_gene: TRBJ1-1
CDR3aa: ASSPGPNTEAF

v_gene: TRBV28
j_gene: TRBJ2-3
CDR3aa: ASSHGTSDTDTQY

v_gene: TRBV19
j_gene: TRBJ2-2
CDR3aa: ASSNGASGELF

v_gene: TRBV5-4
j_gene: TRBJ1-1
CDR3aa: ASSGGQGRTEAF

v_gene: TRBV6-6
j_gene: TRBJ2-1
CDR3aa: ASSIAGGLSYEQF

v_gene: TRBV27
j_gene: TRBJ2-1
CDR3aa: ASSLLQLAGAYEQF

v_gene: TRBV7-6
j_gene: TRBJ2-7
CDR3aa: ASSPVGGGSFYEQY